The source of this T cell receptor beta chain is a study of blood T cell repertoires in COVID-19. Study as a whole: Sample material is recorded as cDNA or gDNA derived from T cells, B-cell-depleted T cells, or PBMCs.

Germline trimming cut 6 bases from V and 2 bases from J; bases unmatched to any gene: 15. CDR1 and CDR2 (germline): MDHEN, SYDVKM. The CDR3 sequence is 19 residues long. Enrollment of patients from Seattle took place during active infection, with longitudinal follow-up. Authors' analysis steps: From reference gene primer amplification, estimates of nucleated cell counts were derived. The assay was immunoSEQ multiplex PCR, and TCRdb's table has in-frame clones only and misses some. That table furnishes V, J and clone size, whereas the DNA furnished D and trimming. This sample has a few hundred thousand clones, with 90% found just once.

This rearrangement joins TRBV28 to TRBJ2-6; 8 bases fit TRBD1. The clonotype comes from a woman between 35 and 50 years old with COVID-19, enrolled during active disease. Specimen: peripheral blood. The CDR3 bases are TGTGCCAGCAGGGCGACAGGGGCTATCTCCCGGACTGGGGCCAACGTCCTGACTTTC. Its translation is CASRATGAISRTGANVLTF.